These 24 T cell receptor beta chains were all obtained from the same sample, sequenced in a study of T cells in tumors and immune-related adverse events. Generated by immunoSEQ multiplex PCR, the TCRdb table keeps only in-frame clones and is missing some. This sample has 10,000 or so clones, with 92% found just once. This sample comprised lymph node tissue, obtained from a patient treated with anti-PD-1 therapy. The receptors shown here come from a female donor with metastatic renal cell carcinoma.

The rearrangement uses TRBV7-9 and TRBJ1-3; 8 bases fit TRBD1. CDR1 and CDR2 from the germline V gene are SEHNR and FQNEAQ (reference sequence). Trimming removed 2 bases from V and 1 base from J; junction bases left unmatched: 1. This CDR3 has 15 amino acids. In nucleotides, the CDR3 is TGTGCCAGCAGCTTACAGGGGGCGTCTGGAAACACCATATATTTT. Protein: CASSLQGASGNTIYF.

CDR3 amino acids: CASSSPLSAPDTQYF. The CDR3 DNA sequence: TGTGCCAGCAGTTCCCCCCTTAGCGCCCCAGATACGCAGTATTTT. This sequence joins TRBV28 and TRBJ2-3, with D perhaps TRBD2 (5 bases). Germline assignment: CDR1 MDHEN and CDR2 SYDVKM. The CDR3 covers 15 residues. Trimming stripped 4 bases from V and 4 bases from J, with 15 bases between.

The chain joins TRBV5-1 to TRBJ2-1; 10 bases align to TRBD1. Per germline, CDR1 SGHRS and CDR2 YFSETQ. The trim removed 4 bases at V and 4 bases at J, leaving 5 bases unmatched. This CDR3 comprises 15 residues. CDR3 amino acids: CASSMGQGPYNEQFF. The DNA of the CDR3 is TGCGCCAGCAGCATGGGACAGGGGCCTTACAATGAGCAGTTCTTC.

This chain links TRBV28 with TRBJ2-5, with D hard to call. CDR3 length equals 15 residues. The V gene lost 5 bases and the J gene lost 1 base, with 14 bases spanning the gap. Germline V CDR1 and CDR2: MDHEN, SYDVKM. CDR3 sequence: CASSGPLVPQETQYF. In DNA form, the CDR3 reads TGTGCCAGCAGTGGTCCTCTAGTGCCCCAAGAGACCCAGTACTTC. Supplemented by reference TRBV28 and TRBJ2-5, the full variable domain reads DVKVTQSSRYLVKRTGEKVFLECVQDMDHENMFWYRQDPGLGLRLIYFSYDVKMKEKGDIPEGYSVSREKKERFSLILESASTNQTSMYLCASSGPLVPQETQYFGPGTRLLVL.

V gene TRBV19 combines with J gene TRBJ2-2; D may be TRBD2 (6 bases). With 1 base removed from V and 4 bases from J, the gap between germline ends came to 16 bases. The length of the CDR3 is 17 residues. Germline V gene data show CDR1 as LNHDA and CDR2 as SQIVND (reference sequence). CDR3 loop: CASSIAGWLASTGELFF. The CDR3 DNA reads TGTGCCAGTAGTATAGCGGGGTGGCTAGCGAGCACCGGGGAGCTGTTTTTT. The whole variable domain, remainder taken from reference TRBV19 and TRBJ2-2, is DGGITQSPKYLFRKEGQNVTLSCEQNLNHDAMYWYRQDPGQGLRLIYYSQIVNDFQKGDIAEGYSVSREKKESFPLTVTSAQKNPTAFYLCASSIAGWLASTGELFFGEGSRLTVL.

The V gene is TRBV4-1, the J gene TRBJ2-4; D remains ambiguous. This CDR3 is built from 15 residues. V was trimmed by 5 bases and J by 1 base, leaving 12 bases between them. Germline V CDR1 and CDR2: MGHRA, YSYEKL. CDR3 nucleotide sequence: TGCGCCAGCAGCAACAACTACCCGGCCAAAAACATTCAGTACTTC. This codes for CASSNNYPAKNIQYF.

The chain joins TRBV6-1 to TRBJ1-1, with a weak D call TRBD1 (6 bases). The V end lost 3 bases, the J end lost 3 bases, and 11 bases lay between the germline ends. This CDR3 region has 14 residues. The V gene's germline CDR1 is MNHNS and CDR2 SASEGT. The CDR3 nucleotides read TGTGCCAGCAGTGATTGGAGGGGGGACACTGAAGCTTTCTTT. Protein product: CASSDWRGDTEAFF.

A few counts support this clone. The chain has TRBV6-4 and TRBJ1-1; D possibly corresponds to TRBD1 (6 bases). Trimming removed 5 bases from V and 2 bases from J, with 9 bases in between. CDR1 and CDR2 from the germline V gene are MRHNA and SNTAGT. The CDR3 runs 13 residues. CDR3 in amino acids: CASSTGINTEAFF. The CDR3 DNA reads as TGTGCCAGCAGTACAGGGATTAACACTGAAGCTTTCTTT.

The chain carries TRBV10-1 and TRBJ2-2; TRBD2 is a possible D gene (6 bases). Germline V gene data show CDR1 as WNHNN and CDR2 as SYGVQD (reference sequence). With 2 bases removed from V and 3 bases from J, the gap between germline ends came to 10 bases. The CDR3 totals 15 residues. As DNA, the CDR3 is TGCGCCAGCAGTGAGGCAGGGAGGTACACCGGGGAGCTGTTTTTT. Translated, it gives CASSEAGRYTGELFF.

The genes are TRBV4-2 and TRBJ1-5, with D possibly matching TRBD1 (6 bases). Per the germline V gene, CDR1 is LGHNA and CDR2 is YNFKEQ. Trimming left V 1 base short and J 2 bases short, with 6 bases between. This CDR3 region has 14 residues. The CDR3 DNA reads as TGTGCCAGCAGCCAAGGGACAGGCAATCAGCCCCAGCATTTT. Translated, it gives CASSQGTGNQPQHF.

The chain uses TRBV5-1 and TRBJ2-5; a weak D match, TRBD2 (7 bases). Per germline, CDR1 SGHRS and CDR2 YFSETQ. This CDR3 contains 14 residues. V lost 4 bases and J lost 4, with 14 bases in between. Here the CDR3 reads CASSNEGGGETQYF. CDR3 bases: TGCGCCAGCAGCAACGAGGGAGGGGGAGAGACCCAGTACTTC.

V usage is TRBV5-1 and J usage is TRBJ2-1, with 10 bases lining up with TRBD2. This CDR3 spans 15 amino acids. V was clipped by 4 bases and J by 7 bases; unmatched bases: 8. Germline V CDR1 and CDR2: SGHRS, YFSETQ. The CDR3 is CASSHLAGESNEQFF. In nucleotides, the CDR3 is TGCGCCAGCAGCCACCTAGCGGGGGAGTCTAATGAGCAGTTCTTC.

The rearrangement joins TRBV7-9 to TRBJ2-7, with TRBD1 matching over 11 bases. Germline CDR1 and CDR2: SEHNR and FQNEAQ (reference sequence). CDR3 size: 15 residues. J lost 2 bases, V lost 3 bases, and 3 bases had no gene match. For the CDR3, the DNA is TGTGCCAGCAGCTTTGGGACAGGGGGTACCTACGAGCAGTACTTC. Translation gives CASSFGTGGTYEQYF.

This clone came up once. The chain joins TRBV10-3 to TRBJ2-2; 7 bases agree with TRBD1. The V gene end was trimmed by 6 bases and the J gene end by 7 bases; junction bases not matched to a gene: 8. The CDR3 spans 14 residues. Germline lookup yields CDR1 ENHRY and CDR2 SYGVKD. The CDR3 coding sequence is TGTGCCATCAGCAGAGACAGGGTCAACGGGGAGCTGTTTTTT. Protein: CAISRDRVNGELFF.

The chain uses TRBV4-1 and TRBJ1-6; D unclear. The CDR3 is 16 amino acids. Germline assignment: CDR1 MGHRA and CDR2 YSYEKL. The V gene lost 6 bases and the J gene lost 0 bases, with 12 bases spanning the gap. CDR3 protein: CASRSGLHSYNSPLHF. The CDR3 DNA reads as TGCGCCAGCAGAAGCGGGTTGCACTCCTATAATTCACCCCTCCACTTT.

The table lists this clone with a few counts. This chain uses TRBV19 with TRBJ1-2; D gene ambiguous. The ends were cut back, 4 bases at V and 12 bases at J, with 9 bases in the middle. Germline V gives CDR1 LNHDA, CDR2 SQIVND (reference sequence). This CDR3 spans 10 amino acids. The CDR3 here is CASSNSVHTF. DNA for the CDR3: TGTGCCAGTAGTAACAGCGTGCACACCTTC.

The chain links TRBV28 to TRBJ1-2, with a possible D match to TRBD1 (5 bases). CDR3 size: 12 residues. Trimming removed 6 bases from V and 8 bases from J, with 13 bases in between. The germline CDR1 and CDR2 sequences are MDHEN and SYDVKM. CDR3 region: CASRPGTSGYTF. CDR3 DNA: TGTGCCAGCAGACCCGGGACCTCAGGCTACACCTTC.

The chain links TRBV19 to TRBJ2-3; 12 bases match TRBD1. Trimming cost V 3 bases and J 1 base; bases outside gene matches: 5. CDR1 and CDR2 (germline): LNHDA, SQIVND (reference sequence). The CDR3 has 17 residues. In nucleotides, the CDR3 is TGTGCCAGTAGTATTACACGGGACAGGGGGCGCACAGATACGCAGTATTTT. It is translated as CASSITRDRGRTDTQYF.

This chain connects TRBV19 to TRBJ1-2; 8 nucleotides agree with TRBD1. Germline V gene data show CDR1 as LNHDA and CDR2 as SQIVND (reference sequence). CDR3 size: 16 residues. Unmatched junction bases numbered 11, after V lost 8 bases and J lost 0 bases. Here the CDR3 DNA reads TGTGCCAGTCGGCGCGACAGGGGAACATCTAACTATGGCTACACCTTC. Protein: CASRRDRGTSNYGYTF.

This sequence joins TRBV7-2 and TRBJ2-7; perhaps D is TRBD1 or TRBD2 (5 bases each). This CDR3 is built from 18 residues. In germline, CDR1 is SGHTA, CDR2 FQGNSA. Trimming cost V 2 bases and J 3 bases, with 23 bases left between them. The CDR3: CASSLPGTPGAVIYEQYF. CDR3 DNA sequence: TGTGCCAGCAGCTTACCGGGGACCCCAGGAGCCGTTATCTACGAGCAGTACTTC. Based on the CDR3 plus reference TRBV7-2 and TRBJ2-7, the full variable domain is GAGVSQSPSNKVTEKGKDVELRCDPISGHTALYWYRQSLGQGLEFLIYFQGNSAPDKSGLPSDRFSAERTGGSVSTLTIQRTQQEDSAVYLCASSLPGTPGAVIYEQYFGPGTRLTVT.

The chain joins TRBV5-6 to TRBJ1-5; tentatively, D is TRBD1 (6 bases). The V end lost 5 bases, the J end lost 5 bases, and 17 bases lay between the germline ends. This CDR3 has 15 residues. CDR1 is SGHDT and CDR2 is YYEEEE in the germline V gene. The CDR3 sequence: CASSPSDRPYQPQHF. The CDR3 DNA follows: TGTGCCAGCAGTCCCAGTGACAGGCCTTATCAGCCCCAGCATTTT.

The rearrangement uses TRBV19 and TRBJ1-2, with 9 bases fitting TRBD1. The germline gives CDR1 LNHDA, CDR2 SQIVND (reference sequence). The CDR3 consists of 13 residues. The V and J ends lost 7 bases and 7 bases, in that order; junction bases with no gene match: 7. The CDR3 loop is CASKYRDRAGYTF. The CDR3 DNA reads as TGTGCCAGTAAATACCGGGACAGGGCTGGCTACACCTTC.

J is TRBJ1-2 and V is TRBV6-1; no definite D call. The CDR3 length is 10 residues. CDR1 is MNHNS and CDR2 is SASEGT in the germline V gene. The V end was cut by 2 bases, the J end by 7 bases, with 2 bases between. The chain's CDR3 is CASSEIGYTF. CDR3 DNA sequence: TGTGCCAGCAGTGAAATTGGCTACACCTTC.

The rearrangement joins TRBV9 to TRBJ1-1, with 8 bases aligning to TRBD1. The CDR3 runs to 15 residues. CDR1 SGDLS and CDR2 YYNGEE come from the germline V gene. With V trimmed by 3 bases and J by 1 base, 5 bases remained unmatched. The CDR3 region is CASSEQTGANTEAFF. The CDR3, as DNA: TGTGCCAGCAGCGAGCAGACAGGGGCGAACACTGAAGCTTTCTTT.